The next 28 T cell receptor beta chains were all read from a single sample in a study of somatic mutations in cytotoxic T cells in rheumatoid arthritis. Clones were read by immunoSEQ multiplex PCR, and TCRdb kept only the in-frame ones, dropping some. The table includes about 19,000 clones, less than 85% detected once. The material sequenced was CD8+ T cells sorted from blood. The receptors here all came from a woman between 40 and 55 years old with rheumatoid arthritis.

This sequence joins TRBV7-8 and TRBJ2-3, with D perhaps matching TRBD2 (6 bases). The germline CDR1 and CDR2 sequences are SGHVS and FQNEAQ. CDR3 length: 14 amino acids. The V end was cut by 8 bases, the J end by 0 bases, with 12 bases between. CDR3 residues: CASPGRDSTDTQYF. CDR3 coding DNA: TGTGCCAGCCCGGGGCGGGACAGCACAGATACGCAGTATTTT.

The chain is built from TRBV7-3 and TRBJ2-6; TRBD1 matches at 8 bases. V lost 4 bases to trimming and J lost 2 bases; unmatched junction nucleotides: 13. This CDR3 region has 19 residues. CDR1 SGHTA and CDR2 FQGTGA come from the germline V gene. The CDR3 coding sequence is TGTGCCAGCAGCTCACAAAGACAGGGGCGGTCAGCTGGGGCCAACGTCCTGACTTTC. Its translation: CASSSQRQGRSAGANVLTF.

The gene calls are TRBV5-1 and TRBJ1-1; 8 bases are shared with TRBD1. Trimming cost V 4 bases and J 1 base; bases outside gene matches: 3. The CDR3 has 14 amino acids. Germline values: CDR1 SGHRS, CDR2 YFSETQ. This CDR3 reads CASSMGQENTEAFF. CDR3 coding DNA: TGCGCCAGCAGCATGGGACAGGAGAACACTGAAGCTTTCTTT.

V and J are TRBV2 and TRBJ2-2; no clear D gene. V was shortened by 5 bases and J by 4 bases, with 14 bases between the two germline ends. Germline lookup yields CDR1 SNHLY and CDR2 FYNNEI. The CDR3 is 15 amino acids. The CDR3 region is CASSPRLESTGELFF. The CDR3 region has the DNA TGTGCCAGCAGTCCTCGACTTGAGAGCACCGGGGAGCTGTTTTTT.

The chain carries TRBV6-5 and TRBJ2-7, with TRBD2 identical over 7 bases. The V and J ends lost 0 bases and 7 bases, in that order; junction bases with no gene match: 3. The CDR3 consists of 13 residues. The germline CDR1 and CDR2 sequences are MNHEY and SVGAGI. This chain's CDR3 is CASSYSLGGEQYF. DNA of the CDR3: TGTGCCAGCAGTTACTCGTTGGGAGGGGAGCAGTACTTC.

This rearrangement joins TRBV18 to TRBJ2-3; no clear D. V lost 3 bases and J 5 bases, leaving 15 bases between the germline ends. Germline assignment: CDR1 KGHSH and CDR2 LQKENI. The CDR3 length is 15 residues. CDR3 loop: CASSPGIATGDTQYF. For the CDR3, the DNA is TGTGCCAGCTCACCCGGAATAGCCACCGGAGATACGCAGTATTTT.

V is TRBV25-1 and J is TRBJ1-6; 9 nucleotides line up with TRBD1. J gave up 6 bases and V 4 bases, and 4 bases lay outside the gene matches. CDR1 is MGHDK, CDR2 SYGVNS, per germline. This CDR3 is 15 amino acids long. The CDR3 reads CASSGRDRVNSPLHF. The CDR3 DNA sequence: TGTGCCAGCAGTGGCCGGGACAGGGTTAATTCACCCCTCCACTTT. Looking up the rest from reference TRBV25-1 and TRBJ1-6 gives the full variable domain: EADIYQTPRYLVIGTGKKITLECSQTMGHDKMYWYQQDPGMELHLIHYSYGVNSTEKGDLSSESTVSRIRTEHFPLTLESARPSHTSQYLCASSGRDRVNSPLHFGNGTRLTVT.

The chain employs TRBV27 and TRBJ2-7; TRBD1 is a possible D gene (6 bases). This CDR3 comprises 14 residues. CDR1 is MNHEY, CDR2 SMNVEV, per germline (reference sequence). The V end lost 3 bases, the J end lost 4 bases, and 13 bases lay between the germline ends. This CDR3 is CASSLQGGFYEQYF. The CDR3 nucleotides read TGTGCCAGCAGTTTGCAAGGGGGTTTTTACGAGCAGTACTTC.

This clone came up once. The chain couples TRBV13 to TRBJ2-7; 7 bases agree with TRBD2. Germline V CDR1 and CDR2: PRHDT, FYEKMQ (reference sequence). This CDR3 is 15 amino acids long. The J segment lost 3 bases and the V segment lost 4 bases, leaving 9 bases of the junction unmatched. CDR3 residues: CASSSLLPGGYEQYF. The CDR3 region has the DNA TGTGCCAGCAGCTCGCTTTTGCCGGGGGGCTACGAGCAGTACTTC.

The V gene is TRBV5-6, the J gene TRBJ1-2, with 10 bases that match TRBD1. The germline V gene has CDR1 SGHDT and CDR2 YYEEEE. V shed 7 bases, J shed 4 bases, and the junction held 4 bases outside the gene matches. This CDR3 has 13 amino acids. CDR3 amino acids: CASATGGVYGYTF. For the CDR3, the DNA is TGTGCCAGCGCGACAGGGGGCGTCTATGGCTACACCTTC. The full variable domain, in which reference TRBV5-6 and TRBJ1-2 provide the parts outside the CDR3, is DAGVTQSPTHLIKTRGQQVTLRCSPKSGHDTVSWYQQALGQGPQFIFQYYEEEERQRGNFPDRFSGHQFPNYSSELNVNALLLGDSALYLCASATGGVYGYTFGSGTRLTVV.

This CDR3 reads CASSATGMDTF. The CDR3 bases are TGTGCCAGCAGCGCGACAGGGATGGACACCTTC. V and J are TRBV2 and TRBJ1-2; 7 nucleotides align to TRBD1. Unmatched junction bases numbered 7, after V lost 6 bases and J lost 12 bases. Germline V gene sequence: CDR1 SNHLY, CDR2 FYNNEI. The CDR3 has 11 residues.

The chain couples TRBV6-1 to TRBJ2-1; TRBD2 agrees at 11 bases. This CDR3 contains 18 residues. With 0 bases clipped from V and 5 bases from J, the junction kept 9 bases outside the gene matches. CDR1 is MNHNS, CDR2 SASEGT, per germline. CDR3 bases: TGTGCCAGCAGTGAAGCGGAGATGGTACTAGCGGGGGACAATGAGCAGTTCTTC. It specifies CASSEAEMVLAGDNEQFF.

The chain combines TRBV9 with TRBJ1-5; no clear D. The CDR3 sequence is 8 residues long. Germline CDR1 SGDLS, CDR2 YYNGEE. V lost 4 bases and J 14 bases, leaving 4 bases between the germline ends. The CDR3 spells CASSFKHF. The CDR3 nucleotides read TGTGCCAGCAGCTTTAAGCATTTT.

The chain carries TRBV2 and TRBJ2-1, with a tentative D call TRBD1 (6 bases). The CDR3 runs 17 residues. V was pared by 2 bases and J by 4 bases, with 18 bases between. The germline CDR1 and CDR2 sequences are SNHLY and FYNNEI. The CDR3 nucleotides are TGTGCCAGCAGTGAAAATCTAGGGGGACGGAATTACAATGAGCAGTTCTTC. Protein sequence: CASSENLGGRNYNEQFF.

V usage is TRBV6-1 and J usage is TRBJ2-2; 9 bases map to TRBD1. This CDR3 is 14 amino acids long. Germline assignment: CDR1 MNHNS and CDR2 SASEGT. Losses at the gene ends were 8 bases for V and 3 bases for J; bases not matched to a gene: 4. The CDR3 nucleotides are TGTGCCAGCCGGGACAGGGCCGACACCGGGGAGCTGTTTTTT. Translating it yields CASRDRADTGELFF.

This clone is deemed medium-sized. This chain links TRBV6-1 with TRBJ2-7, with D hard to call. The CDR3 consists of 12 residues. V dropped 6 bases and J dropped 1 base, with 7 bases sitting between them. Germline V gene lookup returns CDR1 MNHNS and CDR2 SASEGT. The CDR3 sequence: CASRTSSYEQYF. The CDR3 bases are TGTGCCAGCAGAACGAGTTCCTACGAGCAGTACTTC.

This rearrangement joins TRBV2 to TRBJ1-2; 9 bases line up with TRBD1. This CDR3 spans 16 amino acids. V lost 2 bases to trimming and J lost 6 bases; unmatched junction nucleotides: 10. In germline, CDR1 is SNHLY, CDR2 FYNNEI. The CDR3 spells CASSENNRGRLDGYTF. The CDR3 bases are TGTGCCAGCAGTGAAAACAACAGGGGGCGCTTGGATGGCTACACCTTC.

The chain combines TRBV7-9 with TRBJ2-1; 12 positions match TRBD1. Germline values: CDR1 SEHNR, CDR2 FQNEAQ (reference sequence). Losses at the gene ends were 3 bases for V and 6 bases for J; bases not matched to a gene: 3. CDR3 length: 15 residues. The chain's CDR3 is CASSFGTGGFNEQFF. The CDR3 nucleotides are TGTGCCAGCAGCTTCGGGACAGGGGGCTTCAATGAGCAGTTCTTC.

CDR3 residues: CATGERSSTDTQYF. DNA of the CDR3: TGTGCCACCGGTGAGCGATCTAGCACAGATACGCAGTATTTT. J is TRBJ2-3 and V is TRBV15, with D unclear. CDR1 is LNHNV, CDR2 YYDKDF, per germline (reference sequence). Trimming pared 8 bases from V and 0 bases from J, leaving 12 bases between. The CDR3 totals 14 residues. Using reference TRBV15 and TRBJ2-3 for the parts outside the CDR3, the full variable domain is DAMVIQNPRYQVTQFGKPVTLSCSQTLNHNVMYWYQQKSSQAPKLLFHYYDKDFNNEADTPDNFQSRRPNTSFCFLDIRSPGLGDTAMYLCATGERSSTDTQYFGPGTRLTVL.

CDR3 nucleotides: TGTGCCAGTAGTTTAGCGGGGGTTAACACCGGGGAGCTGTTTTTT. It translates to CASSLAGVNTGELFF. The chain employs TRBV19 and TRBJ2-2; 9 bases are shared with TRBD2. The J segment lost 2 bases and the V segment lost 5 bases, leaving 3 bases of the junction unmatched. CDR3 length equals 15 residues. Germline V gives CDR1 LNHDA, CDR2 SQIVND (reference sequence).

V is TRBV11-2 and J is TRBJ2-5; 9 nucleotides agree with TRBD2. V lost 3 bases, J lost 1 base, and 3 bases stayed unmatched. This CDR3 contains 15 residues. Germline CDR1 SGHAT, CDR2 FQNNGV. CDR3 in DNA: TGTGCCAGCAGCTTGGGACTAGCAGCCCAAGAGACCCAGTACTTC. It encodes CASSLGLAAQETQYF.

The genes are TRBV5-4 and TRBJ2-2; D unclear. The CDR3 runs 14 residues. The germline V gene has CDR1 SGHNT and CDR2 YYREEE (reference sequence). The V and J ends lost 4 bases and 4 bases respectively, with 11 bases between them. The CDR3 nucleotides are TGTGCCAGCAGCCCCGGTTCACTCACCGGGGAGCTGTTTTTT. Residues: CASSPGSLTGELFF.

This clone has a single count. A junction end diverges from the germline sequence, so it may reflect a read error. The V gene is TRBV7-9, the J gene TRBJ2-5; a weak D match, TRBD2 (6 bases). The CDR3 extends over 14 amino acids. From germline, CDR1 is SEHNR and CDR2 FQNEAQ (reference sequence). The CDR3 DNA reads TGTGCCAGCAGGCCCGGGACTGCCCCACAGACCATGGACTTC. It encodes CASRPGTAPQTMDF. Drawing the rest from reference TRBV7-9 and TRBJ2-5, the complete variable domain is DTGVSQNPRHKITKRGQNVTFRCDPISEHNRLYWYRQTLGQGPEFLTYFQNEAQLEKSRLLSDRFSAERPKGSFSTLEIQRTEQGDSAMYLCASRPGTAPQTMDFGPGTRLLVL.

The chain recombines TRBV7-9 with TRBJ2-5; D gene uncertain. The CDR3 consists of 14 residues. The V and J ends lost 2 bases and 4 bases respectively, with 11 bases between them. CDR1 and CDR2 from the germline V gene are SEHNR and FQNEAQ (reference sequence). CDR3 loop: CASSLIPPGETQYF. The CDR3 DNA reads TGTGCCAGCAGCTTAATTCCTCCGGGAGAGACCCAGTACTTC.

This chain joins TRBV6-5 and TRBJ2-1; D is perhaps TRBD2 (5 bases). The germline V and J ends were trimmed by 3 bases and 8 bases, with 11 bases remaining between them. Germline loops: CDR1 MNHEY, CDR2 SVGAGI. The CDR3 extends over 13 amino acids. Written as DNA, the CDR3 is TGTGCCAGCAGTTATTCTAGCTTCCATGAGCAGTTCTTC. It yields the protein CASSYSSFHEQFF.

This sequence joins TRBV2 and TRBJ1-6; 8 bases align to TRBD1. The CDR3 has 18 residues. Trimming cost V 4 bases and J 1 base; bases outside gene matches: 9. Germline V CDR1 and CDR2: SNHLY, FYNNEI. The CDR3 loop reads CASSVGQGTISYNSPLHF. For the CDR3, the DNA is TGTGCCAGCAGTGTCGGACAGGGCACCATTTCCTATAATTCACCCCTCCACTTT.

The genes are TRBV19 and TRBJ1-6; TRBD1 matches at 7 bases. CDR1 is LNHDA and CDR2 is SQIVND in the germline V gene (reference sequence). The CDR3 totals 16 residues. V shed 10 bases and J 12 bases; nucleotides not matched to a gene: 21. Here the CDR3 reads CANANCHRGRGGPLHF. Written as DNA, the CDR3 is TGTGCCAATGCTAACTGTCACAGGGGCAGAGGTGGACCCCTCCACTTT.

The chain is built from TRBV5-1 and TRBJ2-7; 8 bases are shared with TRBD2. Germline V gene lookup returns CDR1 SGHRS and CDR2 YFSETQ. J gave up 3 bases and V 1 base, and 3 bases lay outside the gene matches. The CDR3 has 14 residues. DNA of the CDR3: TGCGCCAGCAGCTTGACTAGCGGTTTCTACGAGCAGTACTTC. Protein product: CASSLTSGFYEQYF.